This T cell receptor (beta chain) was documented in a study of shared clonotypes between healthy human individuals. The material for each subset, its genomic DNA, was split evenly across several immunoSEQ plates. Assay used: immunoSEQ multiplex PCR; TCRdb lists only in-frame clones, some missing. The sample records millions of clones, over 85% being singletons. J lost 5 bases, V lost 4 bases, and 7 bases had no gene match. The CDR3 spans 15 residues. Germline V gives CDR1 MGHRA, CDR2 YSYEKL. The TCR sequence derives from a man in his late teens or twenties in good health. The chain recombines TRBV4-1 with TRBJ2-3; TRBD2 matches 9 bases. The sequencing input was naive CD4+ T cells sorted from blood. Subset indicated: CD45RA+ positively selected. The CDR3: CASSRPGLAIDTQYF. DNA for the CDR3: TGCGCCAGCAGCCGGCCGGGACTAGCAATAGATACGCAGTATTTT.